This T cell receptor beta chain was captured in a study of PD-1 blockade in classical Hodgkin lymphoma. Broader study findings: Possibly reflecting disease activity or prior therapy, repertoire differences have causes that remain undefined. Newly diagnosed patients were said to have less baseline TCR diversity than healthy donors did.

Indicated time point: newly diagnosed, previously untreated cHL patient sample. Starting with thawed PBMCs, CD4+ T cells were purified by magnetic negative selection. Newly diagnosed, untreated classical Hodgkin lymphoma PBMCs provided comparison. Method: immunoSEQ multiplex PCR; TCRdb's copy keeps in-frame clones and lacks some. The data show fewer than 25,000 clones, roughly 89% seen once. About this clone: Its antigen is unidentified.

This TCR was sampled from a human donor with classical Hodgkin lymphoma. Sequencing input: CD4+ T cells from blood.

CDR3 coding DNA: TGTGCCAGCAGCTTAGAGGGCCCCCCTAGCGGGACCCAGTACTTC. As protein: CASSLEGPPSGTQYF. J is TRBJ2-5 and V is TRBV7-2; 7 nucleotides match TRBD2. CDR1 and CDR2 (germline): SGHTA, FQGNSA. The CDR3 contains 15 residues. V trimming: 1 base; J trimming: 7 bases; junction bases outside the gene matches: 9.